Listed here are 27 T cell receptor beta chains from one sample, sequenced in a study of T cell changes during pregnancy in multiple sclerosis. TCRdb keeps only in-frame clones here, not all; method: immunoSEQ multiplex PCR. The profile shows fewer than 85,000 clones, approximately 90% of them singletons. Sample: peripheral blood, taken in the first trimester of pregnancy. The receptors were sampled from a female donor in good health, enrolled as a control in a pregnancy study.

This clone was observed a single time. The CDR3 nucleotides are TGTGCCAGCAGCTTAGTAGAGACACCCAGCCGCGGCTACACCTTC. It is translated as CASSLVETPSRGYTF. The chain links TRBV7-2 to TRBJ1-2, with D hard to call. The CDR3 covers 15 residues. The V gene's germline CDR1 is SGHTA and CDR2 FQGNSA. The germline V and J ends were trimmed by 1 base and 8 bases, with 17 bases remaining between them.

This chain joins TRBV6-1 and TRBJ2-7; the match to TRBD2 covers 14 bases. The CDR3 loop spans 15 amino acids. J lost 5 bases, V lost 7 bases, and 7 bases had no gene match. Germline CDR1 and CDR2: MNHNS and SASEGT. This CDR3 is CASIETSGRANEQYF. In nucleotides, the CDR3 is TGTGCCAGCATCGAGACTAGCGGGAGGGCCAACGAGCAGTACTTC.

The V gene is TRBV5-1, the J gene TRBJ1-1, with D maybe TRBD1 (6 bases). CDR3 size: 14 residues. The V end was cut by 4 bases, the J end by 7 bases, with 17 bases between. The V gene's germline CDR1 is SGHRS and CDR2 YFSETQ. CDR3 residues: CASSMHRDTYEAFF. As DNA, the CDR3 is TGCGCCAGCAGCATGCACCGGGACACCTATGAAGCTTTCTTT.

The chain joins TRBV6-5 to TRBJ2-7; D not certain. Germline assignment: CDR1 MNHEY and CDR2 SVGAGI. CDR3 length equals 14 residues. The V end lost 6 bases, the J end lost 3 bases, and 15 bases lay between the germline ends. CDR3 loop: CASSPSSPNYEQYF. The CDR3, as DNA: TGTGCCAGCAGCCCAAGCTCGCCAAACTACGAGCAGTACTTC.

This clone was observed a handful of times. CDR3 loop: CAISGGINQPQHF. In nucleotides, the CDR3 is TGTGCCATCAGTGGCGGGATCAATCAGCCCCAGCATTTT. This chain links TRBV10-3 with TRBJ1-5, with no clear D. In germline, CDR1 is ENHRY, CDR2 SYGVKD. The CDR3 spans 13 residues. The germline V and J ends were trimmed by 4 bases and 3 bases, with 7 bases remaining between them.

The CDR3 sequence is CASSHRDYEQFF. The CDR3 DNA sequence: TGTGCCAGCAGCCACAGGGATTATGAGCAGTTCTTC. The chain joins TRBV7-9 to TRBJ2-1; D is possibly TRBD1 (6 bases). From germline, CDR1 is SEHNR and CDR2 FQNEAQ (reference sequence). V was pared by 5 bases and J by 8 bases, with 10 bases between. There are 12 residues in the CDR3.

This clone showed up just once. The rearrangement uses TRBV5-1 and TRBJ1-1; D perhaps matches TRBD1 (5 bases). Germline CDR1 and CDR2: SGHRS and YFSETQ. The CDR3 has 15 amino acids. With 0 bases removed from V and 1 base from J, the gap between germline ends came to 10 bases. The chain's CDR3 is CASSLEVRANTEAFF. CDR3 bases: TGCGCCAGCAGCTTGGAAGTCAGGGCGAACACTGAAGCTTTCTTT.

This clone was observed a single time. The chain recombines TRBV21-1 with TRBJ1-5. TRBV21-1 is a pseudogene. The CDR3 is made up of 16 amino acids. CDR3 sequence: CASSATRGGVRQPQHF. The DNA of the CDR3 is TGTGCCAGCAGCGCTACTAGGGGAGGGGTGCGGCAGCCCCAGCATTTT.

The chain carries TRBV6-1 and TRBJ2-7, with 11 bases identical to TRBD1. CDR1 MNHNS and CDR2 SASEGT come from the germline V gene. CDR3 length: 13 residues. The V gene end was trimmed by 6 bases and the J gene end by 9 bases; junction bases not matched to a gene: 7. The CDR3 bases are TGTGCCAGCAGGGTGGGGACAGGGGGGCGGCAGTACTTC. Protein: CASRVGTGGRQYF.

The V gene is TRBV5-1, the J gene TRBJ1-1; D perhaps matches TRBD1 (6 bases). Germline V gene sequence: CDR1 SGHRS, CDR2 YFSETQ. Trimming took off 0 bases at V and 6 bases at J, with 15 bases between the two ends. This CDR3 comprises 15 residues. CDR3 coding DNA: TGCGCCAGCAGCTTGGTGGGGGGGGCGATATCTGAAGCTTTCTTT. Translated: CASSLVGGAISEAFF.

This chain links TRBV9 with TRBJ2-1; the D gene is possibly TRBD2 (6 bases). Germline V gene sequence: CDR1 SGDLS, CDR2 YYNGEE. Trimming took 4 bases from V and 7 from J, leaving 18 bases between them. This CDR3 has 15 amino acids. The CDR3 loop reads CASSPEDYKGNEQFF. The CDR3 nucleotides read TGTGCCAGCAGCCCTGAGGACTACAAAGGAAATGAGCAGTTCTTC.

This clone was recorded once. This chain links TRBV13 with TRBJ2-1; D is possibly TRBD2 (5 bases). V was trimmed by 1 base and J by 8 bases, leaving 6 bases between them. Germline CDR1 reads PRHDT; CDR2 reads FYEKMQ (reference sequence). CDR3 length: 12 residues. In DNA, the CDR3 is TGTGCCAGCAGCTTAGCTAGCTATGAGCAGTTCTTC. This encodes CASSLASYEQFF.

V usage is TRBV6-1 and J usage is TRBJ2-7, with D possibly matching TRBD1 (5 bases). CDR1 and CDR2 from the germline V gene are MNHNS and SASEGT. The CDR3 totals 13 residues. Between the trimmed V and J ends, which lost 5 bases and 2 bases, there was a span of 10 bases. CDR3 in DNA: TGTGCCAGCAGTAACTGGACACCCTACGAGCAGTACTTC. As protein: CASSNWTPYEQYF.

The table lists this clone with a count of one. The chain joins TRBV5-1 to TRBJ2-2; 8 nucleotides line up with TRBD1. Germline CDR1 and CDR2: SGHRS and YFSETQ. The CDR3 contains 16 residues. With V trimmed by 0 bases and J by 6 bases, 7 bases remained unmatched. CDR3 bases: TGCGCCAGCAGCTTGGACGGGACAGGTTTAGCCGGGGAGCTGTTTTTT. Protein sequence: CASSLDGTGLAGELFF.

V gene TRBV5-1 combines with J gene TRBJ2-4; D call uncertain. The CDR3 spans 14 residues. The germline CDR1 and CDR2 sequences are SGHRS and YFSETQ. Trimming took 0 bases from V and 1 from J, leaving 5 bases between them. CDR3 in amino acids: CASSLDRAKNIQYF. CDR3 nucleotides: TGCGCCAGCAGCTTGGATCGTGCCAAAAACATTCAGTACTTC.

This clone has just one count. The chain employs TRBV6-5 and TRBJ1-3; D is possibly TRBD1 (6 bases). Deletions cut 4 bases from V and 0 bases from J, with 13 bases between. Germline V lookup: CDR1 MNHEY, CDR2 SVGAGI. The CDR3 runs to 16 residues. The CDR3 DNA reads TGTGCCAGCAGTTCCGGGACATTAGCCTCTGGAAACACCATATATTTT. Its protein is CASSSGTLASGNTIYF.

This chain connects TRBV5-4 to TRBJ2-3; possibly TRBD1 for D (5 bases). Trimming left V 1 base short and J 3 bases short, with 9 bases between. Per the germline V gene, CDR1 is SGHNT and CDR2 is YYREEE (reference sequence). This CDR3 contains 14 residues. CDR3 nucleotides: TGTGCCAGCAGCTTGAGACAGACTACAGATACGCAGTATTTT. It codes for CASSLRQTTDTQYF. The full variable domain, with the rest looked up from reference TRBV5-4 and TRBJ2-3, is ETGVTQSPTHLIKTRGQQVTLRCSSQSGHNTVSWYQQALGQGPQFIFQYYREEENGRGNFPPRFSGLQFPNYSSELNVNALELDDSALYLCASSLRQTTDTQYFGPGTRLTVL.

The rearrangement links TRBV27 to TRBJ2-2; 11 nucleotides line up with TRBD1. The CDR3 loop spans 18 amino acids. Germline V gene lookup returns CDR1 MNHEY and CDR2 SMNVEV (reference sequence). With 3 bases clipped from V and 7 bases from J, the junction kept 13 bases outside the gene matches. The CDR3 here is CASSFQSRWTGGLGELFF. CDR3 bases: TGTGCCAGCAGTTTTCAAAGCCGTTGGACAGGGGGCCTCGGGGAGCTGTTTTTT.

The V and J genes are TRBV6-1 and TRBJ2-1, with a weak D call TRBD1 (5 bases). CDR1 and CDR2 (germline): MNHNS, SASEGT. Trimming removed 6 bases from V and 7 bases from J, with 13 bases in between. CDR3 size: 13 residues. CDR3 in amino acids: CASRSAGRNEQFF. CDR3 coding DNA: TGTGCCAGCAGGTCCGCAGGGCGGAATGAGCAGTTCTTC.

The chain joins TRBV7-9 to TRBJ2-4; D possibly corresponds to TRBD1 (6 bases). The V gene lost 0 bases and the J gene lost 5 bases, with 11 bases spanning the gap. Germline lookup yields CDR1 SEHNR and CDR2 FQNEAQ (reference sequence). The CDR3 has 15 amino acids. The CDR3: CASSLAGNRENIQYF. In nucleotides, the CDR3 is TGTGCCAGCAGCTTAGCGGGGAACAGGGAAAACATTCAGTACTTC.

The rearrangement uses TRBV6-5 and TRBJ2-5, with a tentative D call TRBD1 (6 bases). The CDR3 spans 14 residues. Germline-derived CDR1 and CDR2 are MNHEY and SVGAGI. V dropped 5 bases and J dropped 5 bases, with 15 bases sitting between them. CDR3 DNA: TGTGCCAGCAGTCCGTCGGGACAATTGGAGACCCAGTACTTC. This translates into CASSPSGQLETQYF.

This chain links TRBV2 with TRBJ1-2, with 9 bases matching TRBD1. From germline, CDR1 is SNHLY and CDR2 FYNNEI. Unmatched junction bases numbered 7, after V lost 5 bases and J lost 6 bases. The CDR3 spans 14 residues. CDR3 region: CASSRGTGGDGYTF. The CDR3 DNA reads TGTGCCAGCAGTAGAGGAACAGGGGGCGATGGCTACACCTTC.

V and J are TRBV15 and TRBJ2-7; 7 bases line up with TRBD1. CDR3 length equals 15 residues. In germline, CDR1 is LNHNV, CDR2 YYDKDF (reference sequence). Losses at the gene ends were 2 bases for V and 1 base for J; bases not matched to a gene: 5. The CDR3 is CATSRTRQGSYEQYF. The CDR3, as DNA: TGTGCCACCAGCAGAACGAGACAGGGTTCCTACGAGCAGTACTTC.

The CDR3 is CAISESSGLAGNIQYF. The CDR3 coding sequence is TGTGCCATCAGTGAGTCTTCGGGACTTGCGGGAAACATTCAGTACTTC. This chain uses TRBV10-3 with TRBJ2-4; possibly TRBD2 for D (6 bases). Germline V gene lookup returns CDR1 ENHRY and CDR2 SYGVKD. V lost 0 bases to trimming and J lost 6 bases, with 15 bases between them. This CDR3 is built from 16 residues.

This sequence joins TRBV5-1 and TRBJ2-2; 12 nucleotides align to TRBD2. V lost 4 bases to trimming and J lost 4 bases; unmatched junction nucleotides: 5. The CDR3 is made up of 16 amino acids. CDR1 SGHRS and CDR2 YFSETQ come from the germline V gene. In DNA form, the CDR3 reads TGCGCCAGCAGCCCGGGACTAGCGGGTTTCACCGGGGAGCTGTTTTTT. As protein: CASSPGLAGFTGELFF.

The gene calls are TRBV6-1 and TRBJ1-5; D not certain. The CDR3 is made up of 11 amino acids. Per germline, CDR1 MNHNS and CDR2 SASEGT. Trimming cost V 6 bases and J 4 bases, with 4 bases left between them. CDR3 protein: CASRLNQPQHF. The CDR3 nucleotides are TGTGCCAGCAGATTAAATCAGCCCCAGCATTTT.

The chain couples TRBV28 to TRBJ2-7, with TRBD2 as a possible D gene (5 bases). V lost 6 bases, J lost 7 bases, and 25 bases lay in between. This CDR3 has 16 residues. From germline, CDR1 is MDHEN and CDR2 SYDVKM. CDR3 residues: CASSPEGAPRFGEQYF. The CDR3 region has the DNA TGTGCCAGCAGCCCTGAGGGCGCCCCCCGATTCGGAGAGCAGTACTTC. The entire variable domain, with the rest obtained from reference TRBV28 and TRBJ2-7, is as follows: DVKVTQSSRYLVKRTGEKVFLECVQDMDHENMFWYRQDPGLGLRLIYFSYDVKMKEKGDIPEGYSVSREKKERFSLILESASTNQTSMYLCASSPEGAPRFGEQYFGPGTRLTVT.